The present T cell receptor beta chain was sequenced within a study of blood T cell repertoires in COVID-19. Study as a whole: Samples taken during acute and convalescent COVID-19 were collected in the United States, Italy and Spain.

Original methodology: Scientists estimated how many nucleated cells there were by amplifying reference gene primers. Profiled with immunoSEQ multiplex PCR; TCRdb holds only in-frame clones, not every one. That table supplies the V and J calls and clone size; D and trimming were determined from the DNA. The profile covers some 250,000 clones, with over 80% appearing a single time and more than 1% taken by the ten largest. This clone was seen only a few times. The germline CDR1 and CDR2 sequences are LGHDT and YNNKEL (reference sequence). Trimming stripped 1 base from V and 0 bases from J, with 24 bases between. The CDR3 runs to 21 residues. Residents of 24 US areas, aged about 18 to 95 years, made up the participants.

V usage is TRBV3-1 (or the pseudogene TRBV3-2) and J usage is TRBJ1-4; a weak D match, TRBD1 (6 bases). The sequencing input was PBMCs or T cells enriched from blood (not recorded which). This sequence originates from a human donor in a cohort exposed to, infected with or recovered from COVID-19 (not recorded which). The donor label of this sample is uncertain. The CDR3 loop is CASSQGWSAGAIFATNEKLFF. The DNA for the CDR3 is TGTGCCAGCAGCCAAGGGTGGTCGGCAGGGGCGATTTTTGCAACTAATGAAAAACTGTTTTTT.